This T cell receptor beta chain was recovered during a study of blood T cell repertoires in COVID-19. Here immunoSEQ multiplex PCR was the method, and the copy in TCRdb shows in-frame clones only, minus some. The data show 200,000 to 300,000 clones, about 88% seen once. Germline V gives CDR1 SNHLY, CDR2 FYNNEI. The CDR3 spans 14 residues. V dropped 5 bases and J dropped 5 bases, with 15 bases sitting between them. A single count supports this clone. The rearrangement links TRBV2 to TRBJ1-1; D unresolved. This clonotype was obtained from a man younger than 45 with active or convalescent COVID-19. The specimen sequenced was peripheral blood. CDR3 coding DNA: TGTGCCAGCAGTCAAATGGAGGGCTCGACTGAAGCTTTCTTT. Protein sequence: CASSQMEGSTEAFF. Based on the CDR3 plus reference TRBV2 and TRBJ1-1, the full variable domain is EPEVTQTPSHQVTQMGQEVILRCVPISNHLYFYWYRQILGQKVEFLVSFYNNEISEKSEIFDDQFSVERPDGSNFTLKIRSTKLEDSAMYFCASSQMEGSTEAFFGQGTRLTVV.